Presented here are 5 T cell receptor beta chains from one specimen sequenced in a study of blood T cell repertoires in COVID-19. Assay used: immunoSEQ multiplex PCR; TCRdb lists only in-frame clones, some missing. The data hold some 300,000 clones, with more than 90% observed a single time. The source material was PBMCs or T cells enriched from blood (not recorded which). Receptors originate from a woman under 40 who had been exposed to COVID-19.

The chain combines TRBV5-1 with TRBJ2-7; D is undetermined. Germline V lookup: CDR1 SGHRS, CDR2 YFSETQ. This CDR3 contains 13 residues. V shed 0 bases and J shed 2 bases, with 6 bases lying between them. In DNA form, the CDR3 reads TGCGCCAGCAGCTTGGCACAGACCTACGAGCAGTACTTC. Encoded protein: CASSLAQTYEQYF.

The CDR3 coding sequence is TGTGCCAGCAGTTACTCCGGACGGACAGGTGATGGCTACACCTTC. It encodes CASSYSGRTGDGYTF. The chain links TRBV6-5 to TRBJ1-2; 7 nucleotides match TRBD1. Germline CDR1 and CDR2: MNHEY and SVGAGI. CDR3 length equals 15 residues. Unmatched junction bases numbered 7, after V lost 0 bases and J lost 6 bases.

This chain links TRBV28 with TRBJ2-5, with D unresolved. The CDR3 consists of 12 residues. The V end lost 2 bases, the J end lost 3 bases, and 4 bases lay between the germline ends. CDR1 MDHEN and CDR2 SYDVKM come from the germline V gene. The CDR3 here is CASSLPEETQYF. In DNA form, the CDR3 reads TGTGCCAGCAGTTTACCAGAAGAGACCCAGTACTTC.

V gene TRBV12-3 or TRBV12-4 combines with J gene TRBJ2-7, with D unresolved. This CDR3 is built from 13 residues. V was cut by 1 base and J by 2 bases, with 6 bases left in between. CDR3: CASSLGGTYEQYF. CDR3 in DNA: TGTGCCAGCAGTTTAGGAGGTACCTACGAGCAGTACTTC.

This clone has a count of ten or more. The same CDR3 can be traced to other DNA sequences in this sample. The J gene is TRBJ2-1, the V gene TRBV7-3; D remains ambiguous. Germline V gene lookup returns CDR1 SGHTA and CDR2 FQGTGA. V lost 2 bases, J lost 0 bases, and 8 bases lay in between. This CDR3 has 15 amino acids. In DNA form, the CDR3 reads TGTGCCAGCAGCTTAGGCACAAGCTCCTACAATGAGCAGTTCTTC. Translating it yields CASSLGTSSYNEQFF.